The rows below give T cell receptor beta chains drawn from one sample of a study of shared clonotypes between healthy human individuals. TCRdb keeps only in-frame clones here, not all; method: immunoSEQ multiplex PCR. The table includes more than 1,200,000 clones, approximately 98.5% detected once. Sequencing was done on a sample of naive CD4+ T cells sorted from blood. The receptors were gathered from a man aged 30-40 years in good health. The CDR3 runs from the conserved cysteine through the conserved F or W. The D gene is left open where the match is weak. Not every row has a clone size; where given, it reads once, few, many or a size class.

-	TRBJ2-7	-	TRBV15	TGTGCCACCAGCAGAGATCCGGGACAACACTACGAGCAGTACTTC	CATSRDPGQHYEQYF
TRBD1	TRBJ2-7	-	TRBV7-6	TGTGCCAGCAGCGAAGGGACAGGGACCTACTACGAGCAGTACTTC	CASSEGTGTYYEQYF
TRBD2	TRBJ2-3	-	TRBV5-1	TGCGCCAGCAGCTCGGGACTAGCGGGAACCACAGATACGCAGTATTTT	CASSSGLAGTTDTQYF
TRBD1	TRBJ1-2	-	TRBV5-8	TGTGCCAGCAGCCATTCCCCAGGGGGCTATGGCTACACCTTC	CASSHSPGGYGYTF
-	TRBJ2-1	-	TRBV7-3	TGTGCCAGCAGCTTATCCGGACAAGACAATGAGCAGTTCTTC	CASSLSGQDNEQFF
-	TRBJ1-3	-	TRBV6-5	TGTGCCAGCAGTTACGGCGTCAGCTCTGGAAACACCATATATTTT	CASSYGVSSGNTIYF
-	TRBJ2-1	-	TRBV10-1	TGCGCCAGCAGTGGTACGGCTAATGAGCAGTTCTTC	CASSGTANEQFF
-	TRBJ1-1	-	TRBV5-6	TGTGCCAGCAGCTTGGTCGGCAGCTTGAACACTGAAGCTTTCTTT	CASSLVGSLNTEAFF
-	TRBJ2-2	-	TRBV7-2	TGTGCCAGCAGCGCTGGAACGAACACCGGGGAGCTGTTTTTT	CASSAGTNTGELFF
TRBD1	TRBJ1-1	-	TRBV18	TGTGCCAGCTCACCACGGACAGGGGGCCCCAACACTGAAGCTTTCTTT	CASSPRTGGPNTEAFF
TRBD2	TRBJ2-7	-	TRBV14	TGTGCCAGCAGTCAGACCCTAGGGAGGGGCTCCTACGAGCAGTACTTC	CASSQTLGRGSYEQYF
TRBD1	TRBJ2-7	-	TRBV4-3	TGCGCCAGCAGCAAATACGCTGGGACAGGGAGCTCCTACGAGCAGTACTTC	CASSKYAGTGSSYEQYF
-	TRBJ2-7	-	TRBV7-2	TGTGCCAGCAGCTTTGGGCGGGGATCCTACGAGCAGTACTTC	CASSFGRGSYEQYF
-	TRBJ2-2	-	TRBV5-1	TGCGCCAGCAGCTTGCGGGATGATGGGCTGTTTTTT	CASSLRDDGLFF
-	TRBJ2-1	-	TRBV5-5	TGTGCCAGCAGTTTTCAGCCACTAGATTTCTCCAATGAGCAGTTCTTC	CASSFQPLDFSNEQFF
TRBD1	TRBJ2-1	-	TRBV7-2	TGTGCCAGCCGGACAGGGGCCTACAATGAGCAGTTCTTC	CASRTGAYNEQFF
-	TRBJ2-3	-	TRBV5-1	TGCGCCAGCGGGCTCTTCGGCACAGATACGCAGTATTTT	CASGLFGTDTQYF
-	TRBJ1-5	-	TRBV4-1	TGCGCCAGCAGCCTAAGATACATTAGCAATCAGCCCCAGCATTTT	CASSLRYISNQPQHF
-	TRBJ2-7	-	TRBV30	TGTGCCTGGACCGGTACGCTGAAAACTAGCTTGGGCGAGCAGTACTTC	CAWTGTLKTSLGEQYF
-	TRBJ1-4	-	TRBV5-1	TGCGCCAGCAGCTTCTTACAGAATGAAAAACTGTTTTTT	CASSFLQNEKLFF
-	TRBJ2-7	-	TRBV27	TGTGCCAGCAGTTTGTCCGGGGCTCCCTACGAGCAGTACTTC	CASSLSGAPYEQYF
-	TRBJ2-5	-	TRBV6-5	TGTGCCAGCAGTGTAGTAGAGACCCAGTACTTC	CASSVVETQYF
-	TRBJ2-7	-	TRBV28	TGTGCCAGCAGTACACAGGGTGAGGGCTCCTACGAGCAGTACTTC	CASSTQGEGSYEQYF
TRBD1	TRBJ2-1	once	TRBV7-6	TGTGCCAGCAGCTCCGAGGGGACAGGGGAGTTTGGTGAGCAGTTCTTC	CASSSEGTGEFGEQFF
TRBD1	TRBJ2-5	-	TRBV7-7	TGTGCCAGCAGCCCGGACAGGGGATTGGGAGAGACCCAGTACTTC	CASSPDRGLGETQYF
TRBD1	TRBJ2-1	-	TRBV7-2	TGTGCCAGCAGCCCAGACAGGGGCTCCTACAATGAGCAGTTCTTC	CASSPDRGSYNEQFF
TRBD2	TRBJ2-7	-	TRBV5-1	TGCGCCAGCAGCCTGACCGGACTAGCGGACTCCTACGAGCAGTACTTC	CASSLTGLADSYEQYF
-	TRBJ1-2	-	TRBV2	TGTGCCAGCAGTGAAAGTCTTAACTATGGCTACACCTTC	CASSESLNYGYTF
TRBD2	TRBJ2-7	-	TRBV29-1	TGCAGCGTAATGGGCCAGCGGGGGAGGTACGAGCAGTACTTC	CSVMGQRGRYEQYF